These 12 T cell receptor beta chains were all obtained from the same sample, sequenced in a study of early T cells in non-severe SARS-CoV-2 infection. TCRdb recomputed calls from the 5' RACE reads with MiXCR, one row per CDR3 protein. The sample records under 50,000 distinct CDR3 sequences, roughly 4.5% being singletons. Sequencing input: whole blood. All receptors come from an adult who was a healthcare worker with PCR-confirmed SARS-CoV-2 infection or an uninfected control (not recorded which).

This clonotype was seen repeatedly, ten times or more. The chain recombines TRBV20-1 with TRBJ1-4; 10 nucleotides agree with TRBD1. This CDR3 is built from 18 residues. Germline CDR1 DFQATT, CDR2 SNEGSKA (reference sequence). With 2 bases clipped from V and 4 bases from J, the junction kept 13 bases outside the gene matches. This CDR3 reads CSARLPGTGVLGNEKLFF. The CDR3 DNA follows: TGCAGTGCTAGACTACCCGGGACAGGGGTGTTGGGTAATGAAAAACTGTTTTTT.

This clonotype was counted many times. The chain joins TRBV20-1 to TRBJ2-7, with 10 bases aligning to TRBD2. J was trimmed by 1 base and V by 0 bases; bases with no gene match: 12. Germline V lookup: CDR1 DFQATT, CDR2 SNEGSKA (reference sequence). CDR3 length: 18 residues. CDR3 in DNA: TGCAGTGCTAGAGAGAGGCCCGGACTAGCGGCGGGGTCCTACGAGCAGTACTTC. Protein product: CSARERPGLAAGSYEQYF.

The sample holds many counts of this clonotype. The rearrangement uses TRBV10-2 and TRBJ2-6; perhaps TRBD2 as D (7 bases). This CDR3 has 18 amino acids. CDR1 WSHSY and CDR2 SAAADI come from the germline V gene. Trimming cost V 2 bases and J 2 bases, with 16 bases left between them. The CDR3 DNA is TGCGCCAGCAGTGAGAGGGGGGGTAATGCGGCTGGGGCCAACGTCCTGACTTTC. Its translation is CASSERGGNAAGANVLTF.

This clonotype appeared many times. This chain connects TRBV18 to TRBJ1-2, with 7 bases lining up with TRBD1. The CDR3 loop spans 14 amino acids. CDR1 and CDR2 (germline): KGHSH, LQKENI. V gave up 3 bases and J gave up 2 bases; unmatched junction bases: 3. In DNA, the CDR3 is TGTGCCAGCTCACCGGGACAGAACAACTATGGCTACACCTTC. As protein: CASSPGQNNYGYTF.

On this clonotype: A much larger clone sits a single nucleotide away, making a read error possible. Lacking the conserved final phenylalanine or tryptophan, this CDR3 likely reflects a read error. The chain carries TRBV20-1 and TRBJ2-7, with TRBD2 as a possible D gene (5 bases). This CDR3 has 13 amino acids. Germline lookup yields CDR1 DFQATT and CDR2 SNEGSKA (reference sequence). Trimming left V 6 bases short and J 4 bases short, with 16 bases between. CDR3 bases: TGCAGTGCCCCACTGGCGGGCGGATACGAGCAGTACTCC. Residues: CSAPLAGGYEQYS.

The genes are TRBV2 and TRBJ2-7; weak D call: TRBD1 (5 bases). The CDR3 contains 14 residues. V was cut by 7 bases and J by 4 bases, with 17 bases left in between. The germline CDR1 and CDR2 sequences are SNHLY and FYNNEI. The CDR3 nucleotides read TGTGCCAGCACCAGGGTGGAAGGTCCGTACGAGCAGTACTTC. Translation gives CASTRVEGPYEQYF.

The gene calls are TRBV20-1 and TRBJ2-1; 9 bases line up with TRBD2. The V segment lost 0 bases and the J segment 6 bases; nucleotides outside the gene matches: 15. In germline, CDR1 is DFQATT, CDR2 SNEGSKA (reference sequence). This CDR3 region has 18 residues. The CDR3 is CSARDKPGTSTPLNEQFF. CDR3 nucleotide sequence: TGCAGTGCTAGAGACAAACCGGGGACTAGCACCCCCCTCAATGAGCAGTTCTTC.

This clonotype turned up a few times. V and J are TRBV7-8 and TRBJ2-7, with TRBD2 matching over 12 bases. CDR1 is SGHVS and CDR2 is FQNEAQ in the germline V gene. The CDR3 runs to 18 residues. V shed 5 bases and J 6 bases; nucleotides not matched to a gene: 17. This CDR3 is CASSPRGLAGNLRGEQYF. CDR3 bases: TGTGCCAGCAGCCCGCGGGGACTAGCGGGCAACCTAAGAGGCGAGCAGTACTTC.

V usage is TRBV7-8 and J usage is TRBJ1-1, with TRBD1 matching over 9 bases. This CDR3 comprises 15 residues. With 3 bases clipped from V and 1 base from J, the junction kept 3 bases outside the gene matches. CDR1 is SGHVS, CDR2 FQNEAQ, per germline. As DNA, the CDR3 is TGTGCCAGCAGCTTTCAGACAGGGGGGAACACTGAAGCTTTCTTT. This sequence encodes CASSFQTGGNTEAFF.

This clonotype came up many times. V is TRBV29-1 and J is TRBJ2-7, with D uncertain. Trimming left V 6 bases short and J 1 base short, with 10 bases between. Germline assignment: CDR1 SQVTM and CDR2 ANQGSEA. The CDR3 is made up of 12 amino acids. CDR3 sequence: CSVAGLSYEQYF. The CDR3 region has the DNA TGCAGCGTGGCAGGTTTATCCTACGAGCAGTACTTC.

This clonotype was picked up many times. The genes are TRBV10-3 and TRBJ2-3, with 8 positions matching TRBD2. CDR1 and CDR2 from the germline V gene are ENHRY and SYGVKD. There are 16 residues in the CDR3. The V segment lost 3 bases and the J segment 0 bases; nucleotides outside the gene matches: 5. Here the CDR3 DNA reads TGTGCCATCAGTGATCGGACTAGCCGAAGCACAGATACGCAGTATTTT. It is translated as CAISDRTSRSTDTQYF.

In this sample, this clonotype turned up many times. The CDR3 here is CAIRGTSGVSTDTQYF. The DNA for the CDR3 is TGTGCCATCAGGGGGACTAGCGGAGTGAGCACAGATACGCAGTATTTT. The chain joins TRBV10-3 to TRBJ2-3, with 11 bases lining up with TRBD2. V lost 6 bases, J lost 0 bases, and 5 bases stayed unmatched. Germline V CDR1 and CDR2: ENHRY, SYGVKD. The CDR3 length is 16 residues.